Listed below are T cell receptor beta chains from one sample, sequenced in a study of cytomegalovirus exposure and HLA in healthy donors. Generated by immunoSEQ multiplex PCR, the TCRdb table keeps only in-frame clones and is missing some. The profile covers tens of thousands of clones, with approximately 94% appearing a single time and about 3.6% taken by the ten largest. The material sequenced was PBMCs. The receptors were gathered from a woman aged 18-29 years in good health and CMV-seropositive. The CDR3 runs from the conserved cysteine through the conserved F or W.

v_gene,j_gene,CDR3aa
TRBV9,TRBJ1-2,CASSVDRGISDYGYTF
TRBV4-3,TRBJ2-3,CASSQDQFWRGTDTQYF
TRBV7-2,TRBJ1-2,CASSLGRGTTYGYTF
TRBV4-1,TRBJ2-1,CASSPITTQWEPNINEQFF
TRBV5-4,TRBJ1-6,CASSLEGGRYSPLHF
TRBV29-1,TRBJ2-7,CSVEGGDGYEQYF
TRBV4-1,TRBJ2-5,CASSPIAGGSPQYF
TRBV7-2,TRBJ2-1,CASSLAGGFNEQFF
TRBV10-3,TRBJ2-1,CAIGQGVGEQFF
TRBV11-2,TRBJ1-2,CASSSVRGSYGYTF
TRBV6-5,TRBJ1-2,CASSPGSDGYTF
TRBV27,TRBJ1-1,CASREPGVMGDTEAFF
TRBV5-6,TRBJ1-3,CASSLTGVGNTIYF
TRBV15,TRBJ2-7,CATSAPGQGAGYEQYF
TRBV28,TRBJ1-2,CASSFSKFYGYTF
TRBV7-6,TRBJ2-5,CASSQIGGETQYF
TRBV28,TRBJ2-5,CASKPGTGWGETQYF
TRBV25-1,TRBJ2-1,CASTGPPFGGVGNEQFF
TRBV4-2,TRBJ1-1,CASSRRDLNTEAFF
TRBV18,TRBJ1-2,CASSPPEMELLF
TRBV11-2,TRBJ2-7,CASSPGQGPSLEQYF
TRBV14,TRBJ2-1,CASRLAGQRGSYNEQFF
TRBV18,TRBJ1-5,CASSRSQGDQPQHF